The 5 T cell receptor beta chains below all came from one sample that was sequenced in a study of blood T cell repertoires in COVID-19. The method was immunoSEQ multiplex PCR; TCRdb's version includes in-frame clones alone and lacks a portion of them. The top ten clones hold almost 50% of a sample with some 85,000 clones, approximately 80% of them seen once. What was sequenced was peripheral blood. Source of these receptors: a human donor in a cohort sampled during active COVID-19.

The V call is TRBV28, the J call TRBJ2-2, with 8 positions matching TRBD2. CDR1 is MDHEN and CDR2 is SYDVKM in the germline V gene. The V gene end was trimmed by 3 bases and the J gene end by 7 bases; junction bases not matched to a gene: 4. This CDR3 comprises 14 residues. The CDR3 loop is CASSFGGLVGELFF. The CDR3, as DNA: TGTGCCAGCAGTTTCGGGGGACTAGTCGGGGAGCTGTTTTTT.

This chain links TRBV7-2 with TRBJ1-2; 7 nucleotides match TRBD1. The CDR3 loop spans 15 amino acids. V shed 1 base and J 6 bases; nucleotides not matched to a gene: 8. The germline gives CDR1 SGHTA, CDR2 FQGNSA. CDR3 protein: CASSLDMRRGHGYTF. CDR3 bases: TGTGCCAGCAGCTTAGATATGCGGAGGGGGCATGGCTACACCTTC.

In this sample, this clone turned up a few times. J is TRBJ1-3 and V is TRBV18; TRBD1 might be the D (6 bases). CDR1 is KGHSH, CDR2 LQKENI, per germline. This CDR3 has 17 residues. The V end was cut by 3 bases, the J end by 0 bases, with 15 bases between. CDR3 sequence (DNA): TGTGCCAGCTCACCGTCCCTCCAGGGGCCCTCTGGAAACACCATATATTTT. Protein sequence: CASSPSLQGPSGNTIYF.

This chain's CDR3 is CASSLAGTGNSEQFF. CDR3 coding DNA: TGTGCCAGCAGCTTGGCGGGGACAGGGAATTCTGAGCAGTTCTTC. This sequence joins TRBV5-6 and TRBJ2-1, with TRBD1 identical over 9 bases. Looked up from germline, CDR1 is SGHDT and CDR2 is YYEEEE. Germline trimming cut 0 bases from V and 9 bases from J; bases unmatched to any gene: 7. The CDR3 has 15 residues.

The J gene is TRBJ1-2, the V gene TRBV5-4; D remains unclear. The CDR3 totals 13 residues. Germline-derived CDR1 and CDR2 are SGHNT and YYREEE (reference sequence). Trimming left V 4 bases short and J 8 bases short, with 15 bases between. The DNA of the CDR3 is TGTGCCAGCAGCCTCATTAAATCCGGGGGCTACACCTTC. It translates to CASSLIKSGGYTF. The full variable domain, rest sourced from reference TRBV5-4 and TRBJ1-2, is ETGVTQSPTHLIKTRGQQVTLRCSSQSGHNTVSWYQQALGQGPQFIFQYYREEENGRGNFPPRFSGLQFPNYSSELNVNALELDDSALYLCASSLIKSGGYTFGSGTRLTVV.